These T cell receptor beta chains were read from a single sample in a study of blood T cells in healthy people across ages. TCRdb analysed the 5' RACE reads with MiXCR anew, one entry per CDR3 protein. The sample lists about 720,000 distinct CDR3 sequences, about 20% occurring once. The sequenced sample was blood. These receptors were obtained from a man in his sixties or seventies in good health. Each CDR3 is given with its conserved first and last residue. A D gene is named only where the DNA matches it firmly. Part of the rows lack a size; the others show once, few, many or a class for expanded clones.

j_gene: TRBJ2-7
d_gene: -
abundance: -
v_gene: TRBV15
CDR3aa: CATSRDGVEQYF
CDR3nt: TGTGCCACCAGCAGAGATGGGGTCGAGCAGTACTTC

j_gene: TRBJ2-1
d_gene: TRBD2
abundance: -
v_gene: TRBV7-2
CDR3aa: CASQRYTAGESANEQFF
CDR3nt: TGTGCCAGCCAGCGTTATACGGCGGGGGAGAGCGCCAATGAGCAGTTCTTC

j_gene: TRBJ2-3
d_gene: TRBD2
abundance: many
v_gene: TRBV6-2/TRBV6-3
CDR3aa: CASRLAGGGRTDTQYF
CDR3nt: TGTGCCAGCAGATTGGCGGGAGGGGGTCGCACAGATACGCAGTATTTT

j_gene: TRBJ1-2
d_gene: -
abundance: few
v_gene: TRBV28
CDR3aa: CASSFWVSETNYGYTF
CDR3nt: TGTGCCAGCAGTTTTTGGGTCAGCGAAACTAACTATGGCTACACCTTC

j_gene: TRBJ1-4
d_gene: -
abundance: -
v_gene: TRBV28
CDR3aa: CASSSPTEMMFF
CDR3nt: TGTGCCAGCAGTTCCCCGACGGAAATGATGTTTTTT

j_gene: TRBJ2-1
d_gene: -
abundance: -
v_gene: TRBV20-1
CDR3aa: CSARRNGPSNYNEQFF
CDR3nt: TGCAGTGCTAGACGGAACGGCCCCTCGAACTACAATGAGCAGTTCTTC

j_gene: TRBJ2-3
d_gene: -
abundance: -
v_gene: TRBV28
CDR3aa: CASQIGSRDTQYF
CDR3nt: TGTGCCAGCCAAATAGGTTCACGAGATACGCAGTATTTT

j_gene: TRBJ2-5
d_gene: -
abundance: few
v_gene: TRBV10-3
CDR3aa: CAISDERVGETQYF
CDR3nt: TGTGCCATCAGTGATGAAAGGGTTGGGGAGACCCAGTACTTC

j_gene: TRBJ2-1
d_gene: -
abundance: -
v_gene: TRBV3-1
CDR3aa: CASSQAIYAEQFF
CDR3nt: TGTGCCAGCAGCCAAGCAATCTACGCTGAGCAGTTCTTC

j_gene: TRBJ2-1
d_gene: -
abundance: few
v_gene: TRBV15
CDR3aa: CATSRDNYGEQFF
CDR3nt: TGTGCCACCAGCAGGGACAACTATGGTGAGCAGTTCTTC

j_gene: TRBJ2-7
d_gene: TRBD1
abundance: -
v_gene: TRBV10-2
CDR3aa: CASIHKEAGGSYEQYF
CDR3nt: TGCGCCAGCATCCATAAGGAGGCAGGGGGCTCCTACGAGCAGTACTTC

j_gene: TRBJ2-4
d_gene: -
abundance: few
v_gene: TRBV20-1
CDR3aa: CSARGPLAKNIQYF
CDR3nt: TGCAGTGCTAGAGGCCCCCTAGCCAAAAACATTCAGTACTTC

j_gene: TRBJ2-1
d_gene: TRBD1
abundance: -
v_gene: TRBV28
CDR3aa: CASRSGTGGYNKQFF
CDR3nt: TGTGCCAGCAGATCCGGGACAGGGGGGTACAATAAGCAGTTCTTC

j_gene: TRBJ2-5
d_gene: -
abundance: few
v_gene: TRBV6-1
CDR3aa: CASSEMETQYF
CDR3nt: TGTGCCAGCAGTGAGATGGAGACCCAGTACTTC

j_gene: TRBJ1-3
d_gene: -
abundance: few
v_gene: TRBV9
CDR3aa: CASSVGTVSGNTIYF
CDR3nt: TGTGCCAGCAGCGTTGGGACGGTCTCTGGAAACACCATATATTTT

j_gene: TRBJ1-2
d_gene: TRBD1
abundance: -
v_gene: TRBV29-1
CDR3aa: CSVVRGASLYGYTF
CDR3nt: TGCAGCGTTGTCAGGGGGGCTAGCTTATATGGCTACACCTTC

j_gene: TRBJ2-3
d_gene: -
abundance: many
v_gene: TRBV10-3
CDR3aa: CAAPRQYF
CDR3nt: TGTGCCGCCCCACGACAGTATTTT

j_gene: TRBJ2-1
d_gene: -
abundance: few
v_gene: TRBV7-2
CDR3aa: CASREMGRGAYNEQFF
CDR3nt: TGTGCCAGCAGAGAGATGGGACGGGGGGCTTACAATGAGCAGTTCTTC

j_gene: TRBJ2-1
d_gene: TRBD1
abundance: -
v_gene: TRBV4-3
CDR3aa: CASSQGTGGLYNEQFF
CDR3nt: TGCGCCAGCAGCCAAGGGACAGGGGGCCTTTACAATGAGCAGTTCTTC

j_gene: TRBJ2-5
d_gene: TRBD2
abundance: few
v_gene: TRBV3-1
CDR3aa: CASSPLERGGGETQYF
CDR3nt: TGTGCCAGCAGCCCCCTGGAGCGGGGGGGTGGAGAGACCCAGTACTTC

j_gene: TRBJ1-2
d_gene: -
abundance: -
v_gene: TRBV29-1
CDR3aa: CSVEPSPGQLYGYTF
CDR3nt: TGCAGCGTTGAACCCTCCCCCGGGCAGCTCTATGGCTACACCTTC